This T cell receptor beta chain came from a study of cytomegalovirus exposure and HLA in healthy donors. Study-level findings and limits: Reports indicated that the classifier achieved high specificity and sensitivity in diagnosing cytomegalovirus status.

The PCR contained 60 Vbeta and 13 Jbeta primers. Profiling relied on immunoSEQ multiplex PCR, and the TCRdb table lists in-frame clones only, not all of them. Of under 250,000 clones listed, around three quarters are singletons. Points on this clone: Antigen unknown.

At collection, donors were nominally healthy, but unrecorded immune exposures were probable. J was trimmed by 2 bases and V by 5 bases; bases with no gene match: 5. From germline, CDR1 is SEHNR and CDR2 FQNEAQ (reference sequence). The CDR3 consists of 14 residues. Sequencing input: PBMCs. This TCR derives from a woman aged 25 to 39 in good health and CMV-seropositive. The chain is built from TRBV7-9 and TRBJ2-7, with 8 nucleotides matching TRBD1. CDR3 loop: CASSVGQGTYEQYF. CDR3 DNA sequence: TGTGCCAGCAGCGTCGGACAGGGCACCTACGAGCAGTACTTC.